What follows are 32 T cell receptor beta chains derived from one specimen sequenced in a study of cytomegalovirus exposure and HLA in healthy donors. The PCR was carried out with 60 Vbeta primers and 13 Jbeta primers. Generated by immunoSEQ multiplex PCR, the TCRdb table keeps only in-frame clones and is missing some. Found here are 200,000 to 250,000 clones, approximately 78% of them singletons; the top ten hold about 3%. Sequencing used PBMCs. The receptors were sampled from a man younger than 45 in good health and CMV-seronegative.

The chain carries TRBV27 and TRBJ2-6; D call uncertain. Looked up from germline, CDR1 is MNHEY and CDR2 is SMNVEV (reference sequence). Deletions cut 4 bases from V and 0 bases from J, with 13 bases between. The CDR3 has 17 residues. As DNA, the CDR3 is TGTGCCAGCAGTTGGGCAGGTCCAGTCTCTGGGGCCAACGTCCTGACTTTC. Its translation: CASSWAGPVSGANVLTF.

The V and J genes are TRBV27 and TRBJ2-1, with TRBD2 identical over 7 bases. The CDR3 extends over 13 amino acids. With 8 bases clipped from V and 9 bases from J, the junction kept 10 bases outside the gene matches. Germline V gene data show CDR1 as MNHEY and CDR2 as SMNVEV (reference sequence). This CDR3 reads CASLNAGEGEQFF. In DNA, the CDR3 is TGTGCCAGCCTTAATGCGGGAGAAGGTGAGCAGTTCTTC.

The rearrangement links TRBV2 to TRBJ1-1, with 7 bases matching TRBD1. CDR3 size: 15 residues. Germline assignment: CDR1 SNHLY and CDR2 FYNNEI. Trimming took 5 bases from V and 0 from J; bases not matched to a gene: 6. The CDR3 sequence is CASSHPGTVNTEAFF. In DNA form, the CDR3 reads TGTGCCAGCAGTCACCCCGGGACAGTGAACACTGAAGCTTTCTTT.

The V gene is TRBV7-9, the J gene TRBJ1-4; no reliable D call. Germline V lookup: CDR1 SEHNR, CDR2 FQNEAQ (reference sequence). This CDR3 is 15 amino acids long. V gave up 6 bases and J gave up 2 bases, with 13 bases separating them. As DNA, the CDR3 is TGTGCCAGCAGTTATAGCGGAGCTACTAATGAAAAACTGTTTTTT. This sequence encodes CASSYSGATNEKLFF.

The V and J genes are TRBV7-2 and TRBJ2-3; TRBD2 might be the D (7 bases). V gave up 3 bases and J gave up 3 bases, with 16 bases separating them. This CDR3 is built from 16 residues. Germline V CDR1 and CDR2: SGHTA, FQGNSA. CDR3 DNA sequence: TGTGCCAGCAGCTTCCCCCGGGGGGCCCAAACAGATACGCAGTATTTT. Residues: CASSFPRGAQTDTQYF.

The chain carries TRBV28 and TRBJ2-4; TRBD1 matches 8 bases. CDR3 length: 15 residues. CDR1 MDHEN and CDR2 SYDVKM come from the germline V gene. V was pared by 5 bases and J by 5 bases, with 8 bases of the junction left unmatched. The CDR3 coding sequence is TGTGCCAGCAGTCAGGGACAGGTTGGGCAAAACATTCAGTACTTC. It is translated as CASSQGQVGQNIQYF. Variable domain in full (rest from reference TRBV28 and TRBJ2-4): DVKVTQSSRYLVKRTGEKVFLECVQDMDHENMFWYRQDPGLGLRLIYFSYDVKMKEKGDIPEGYSVSREKKERFSLILESASTNQTSMYLCASSQGQVGQNIQYFGAGTRLSVL.

V is TRBV9 and J is TRBJ1-2, with 7 nucleotides matching TRBD1. J lost 4 bases, V lost 3 bases, and 9 bases had no gene match. The CDR3 length is 15 residues. Germline V CDR1 and CDR2: SGDLS, YYNGEE. CDR3 bases: TGTGCCAGCAGCGCACTTCGACAGGGTACCTATGGCTACACCTTC. Its translation: CASSALRQGTYGYTF.

The chain carries TRBV5-1 and TRBJ2-7; 8 bases align to TRBD1. Losses at the gene ends were 2 bases for V and 3 bases for J; bases not matched to a gene: 16. This CDR3 is built from 18 residues. The germline gives CDR1 SGHRS, CDR2 YFSETQ. Here the CDR3 reads CASSLVSVDRALRYEQYF. CDR3 DNA: TGCGCCAGCAGCTTAGTCTCGGTGGACAGGGCCCTTCGCTACGAGCAGTACTTC.

The rearrangement uses TRBV19 and TRBJ2-1; 11 nucleotides agree with TRBD2. The CDR3 extends over 17 amino acids. Germline loops: CDR1 LNHDA, CDR2 SQIVND (reference sequence). V shed 9 bases, J shed 8 bases, and the junction held 18 bases outside the gene matches. The CDR3 reads CASSYWGSGGAIDEQFF. For the CDR3, the DNA is TGTGCCAGCTCATATTGGGGTAGCGGGGGGGCTATCGATGAGCAGTTCTTC.

V is TRBV5-1 and J is TRBJ2-7, with 12 nucleotides matching TRBD2. This CDR3 is built from 16 residues. The junction had 8 bases not matched to a gene; V was cut back by 5 bases and J by 2 bases. Germline V gene data show CDR1 as SGHRS and CDR2 as YFSETQ. CDR3 loop: CASSYSSGGGPYEQYF. The DNA for the CDR3 is TGCGCCAGCAGTTACTCTAGCGGGGGGGGACCCTACGAGCAGTACTTC. The complete variable domain, with remaining parts taken from reference TRBV5-1 and TRBJ2-7, reads KAGVTQTPRYLIKTRGQQVTLSCSPISGHRSVSWYQQTPGQGLQFLFEYFSETQRNKGNFPGRFSGRQFSNSRSEMNVSTLELGDSALYLCASSYSSGGGPYEQYFGPGTRLTVT.

The V gene is TRBV5-1, the J gene TRBJ2-5, with 12 nucleotides matching TRBD2. The germline gives CDR1 SGHRS, CDR2 YFSETQ. The V segment lost 0 bases and the J segment 1 base; nucleotides outside the gene matches: 10. The CDR3 contains 19 residues. CDR3 nucleotide sequence: TGCGCCAGCAGCTTGGGAACTAGCGGGGGGCAACTCATCCAAGAGACCCAGTACTTC. Protein product: CASSLGTSGGQLIQETQYF.

This rearrangement joins TRBV2 to TRBJ2-3; 8 bases match TRBD2. Germline CDR1 reads SNHLY; CDR2 reads FYNNEI. The CDR3 loop spans 15 amino acids. V lost 8 bases to trimming and J lost 6 bases; unmatched junction nucleotides: 13. The DNA for the CDR3 is TGTGCCAGCCGATCCCAGGGACTAGTTGCTGATACGCAGTATTTT. Amino acid sequence: CASRSQGLVADTQYF. The whole variable domain, remainder taken from reference TRBV2 and TRBJ2-3, is EPEVTQTPSHQVTQMGQEVILRCVPISNHLYFYWYRQILGQKVEFLVSFYNNEISEKSEIFDDQFSVERPDGSNFTLKIRSTKLEDSAMYFCASRSQGLVADTQYFGPGTRLTVL.

V and J are TRBV28 and TRBJ2-1, with D perhaps matching TRBD2 (6 bases). The CDR3 spans 14 residues. Germline CDR1 is MDHEN and CDR2 is SYDVKM. The V end lost 5 bases, the J end lost 6 bases, and 14 bases lay between the germline ends. The CDR3 region is CASSPRDGSNEQFF. The CDR3 DNA follows: TGTGCCAGCAGTCCCCGGGACGGGAGCAATGAGCAGTTCTTC.

The V gene is TRBV9, the J gene TRBJ2-7; TRBD2 is a possible D gene (7 bases). The germline V gene has CDR1 SGDLS and CDR2 YYNGEE. This CDR3 comprises 15 residues. V lost 5 bases and J 7 bases, leaving 22 bases between the germline ends. The CDR3 here is CASSREVGGGWEQYF. CDR3 in DNA: TGTGCCAGCAGTCGGGAGGTGGGGGGCGGCTGGGAGCAGTACTTC.

The chain is built from TRBV5-6 and TRBJ2-3, with TRBD2 matching 8 bases. CDR3 length equals 14 residues. Per germline, CDR1 SGHDT and CDR2 YYEEEE. The trim removed 1 base at V and 3 bases at J, leaving 1 base unmatched. The CDR3 coding sequence is TGTGCCAGCAGCTTGTCGGGGGGGACAGATACGCAGTATTTT. Amino acids: CASSLSGGTDTQYF.

The chain is built from TRBV7-6 and TRBJ2-3, with D perhaps TRBD1 (5 bases). V dropped 5 bases and J dropped 0 bases, with 15 bases sitting between them. Germline assignment: CDR1 SGHVS and CDR2 FNYEAQ. This CDR3 is 16 amino acids long. CDR3 sequence reads: CASSLLQGASTDTQYF. In nucleotides, the CDR3 is TGTGCCAGCAGCCTACTACAAGGGGCCAGCACAGATACGCAGTATTTT.

This clone was seen repeatedly, ten times or more. This chain connects TRBV2 to TRBJ1-5; the D gene is possibly TRBD1 (6 bases). This CDR3 has 15 amino acids. Germline lookup yields CDR1 SNHLY and CDR2 FYNNEI. V lost 7 bases and J 2 bases, leaving 15 bases between the germline ends. For the CDR3, the DNA is TGTGCCAGCAACAGGGTCTTTTCGGGCAATCAGCCCCAGCATTTT. It yields the protein CASNRVFSGNQPQHF.

The gene calls are TRBV5-1 and TRBJ1-1, with 7 bases lining up with TRBD1. The V gene's germline CDR1 is SGHRS and CDR2 YFSETQ. V lost 4 bases, J lost 2 bases, and 8 bases stayed unmatched. This CDR3 is 15 amino acids long. CDR3 amino acids: CASSASTGYNTEAFF. The CDR3 DNA is TGCGCCAGCAGCGCGTCGACAGGGTATAACACTGAAGCTTTCTTT.

Only one count was recorded for this clone. The chain couples TRBV4-1 to TRBJ2-3; maybe TRBD2 (6 bases). The CDR3 loop spans 16 amino acids. The V and J ends lost 0 bases and 3 bases respectively, with 13 bases between them. Germline V gene data show CDR1 as MGHRA and CDR2 as YSYEKL. CDR3 region: CASSQEFGGWTDTQYF. For the CDR3, the DNA is TGCGCCAGCAGCCAAGAATTCGGGGGTTGGACAGATACGCAGTATTTT.

This clone showed up just once. The chain joins TRBV19 to TRBJ2-7, with D possibly matching TRBD2 (6 bases). V gave up 6 bases and J gave up 3 bases, with 15 bases separating them. The germline gives CDR1 LNHDA, CDR2 SQIVND (reference sequence). The length of the CDR3 is 14 residues. DNA of the CDR3: TGTGCCAGTAGGGGGGGAACGTCCTACTACGAGCAGTACTTC. Protein product: CASRGGTSYYEQYF.

This chain links TRBV15 with TRBJ1-1, with D uncertain. From germline, CDR1 is LNHNV and CDR2 YYDKDF (reference sequence). V was clipped by 3 bases and J by 4 bases, with 12 bases between them. The CDR3 is made up of 14 amino acids. The CDR3 loop reads CATSRPQVGTEAFF. The CDR3 coding sequence is TGTGCCACCAGCAGGCCCCAGGTGGGCACTGAAGCTTTCTTT.

V gene TRBV5-4 combines with J gene TRBJ2-1; the match to TRBD1 covers 8 bases. J was trimmed by 4 bases and V by 4 bases; bases with no gene match: 4. This CDR3 is 14 amino acids long. CDR1 and CDR2 (germline): SGHNT, YYREEE (reference sequence). The CDR3 DNA reads as TGTGCCAGCAGCCGGAGACAGGGGTACAATGAGCAGTTCTTC. Protein sequence: CASSRRQGYNEQFF. The whole variable domain, remainder taken from reference TRBV5-4 and TRBJ2-1, is ETGVTQSPTHLIKTRGQQVTLRCSSQSGHNTVSWYQQALGQGPQFIFQYYREEENGRGNFPPRFSGLQFPNYSSELNVNALELDDSALYLCASSRRQGYNEQFFGPGTRLTVL.

The rearrangement joins TRBV7-9 to TRBJ1-2; D perhaps matches TRBD1 (6 bases). This CDR3 comprises 16 residues. Germline V gives CDR1 SEHNR, CDR2 FQNEAQ (reference sequence). Trimming stripped 0 bases from V and 9 bases from J, with 20 bases between. The CDR3 spells CASSLAGGPKGSSYTF. CDR3 sequence (DNA): TGTGCCAGCAGCTTAGCGGGGGGGCCGAAGGGCTCGAGCTACACCTTC.

The chain uses TRBV4-2 and TRBJ2-7; 8 bases agree with TRBD2. After removal of 1 base from V and 6 bases from J, the junction contained 8 bases not matched to a gene. The germline CDR1 and CDR2 sequences are LGHNA and YNFKEQ. The CDR3 length is 15 residues. CDR3 sequence: CASSQATSDLGEQYF. The CDR3 DNA reads TGTGCCAGCAGCCAAGCGACTAGCGACTTGGGCGAGCAGTACTTC.

This CDR3 is CASRDFRDFNSPLHF. CDR3 sequence (DNA): TGCGCCAGCCGGGATTTCCGCGACTTCAATTCACCCCTCCACTTT. The rearrangement links TRBV10-2 to TRBJ1-6; D gene unclear. The germline gives CDR1 WSHSY, CDR2 SAAADI. Between the trimmed V and J ends, which lost 8 bases and 7 bases, there was a span of 18 bases. This CDR3 has 15 amino acids.

The V and J genes are TRBV27 and TRBJ2-3, with D tentatively TRBD2 (6 bases). Trimming took 3 bases from V and 2 from J, leaving 9 bases between them. The CDR3 is 14 amino acids. CDR1 and CDR2 from the germline V gene are MNHEY and SMNVEV (reference sequence). The CDR3, as DNA: TGTGCCAGCAGTTTCCTAGCGATCACAGATACGCAGTATTTT. This codes for CASSFLAITDTQYF.

The chain is built from TRBV27 and TRBJ2-7, with TRBD2 as a possible D gene (5 bases). V gave up 2 bases and J gave up 6 bases, with 14 bases separating them. Germline values: CDR1 MNHEY, CDR2 SMNVEV (reference sequence). This CDR3 is built from 14 residues. This chain's CDR3 is CASSLAGPGGEQYF. Here the CDR3 DNA reads TGTGCCAGCAGTTTAGCCGGACCTGGAGGCGAGCAGTACTTC.

V is TRBV5-1 and J is TRBJ2-5; 9 bases match TRBD1. V trimming: 2 bases; J trimming: 5 bases; junction bases outside the gene matches: 1. CDR3 size: 13 residues. Germline lookup yields CDR1 SGHRS and CDR2 YFSETQ. CDR3 nucleotide sequence: TGCGCCAGCAGCTTAGGGACAGGGGAGACCCAGTACTTC. The encoded protein is CASSLGTGETQYF.

The V and J genes are TRBV6-5 and TRBJ1-4; D is undetermined. The germline V gene encodes CDR1 MNHEY and CDR2 SVGAGI. This CDR3 is 14 amino acids long. V was pared by 5 bases and J by 8 bases, with 15 bases between. As DNA, the CDR3 is TGTGCCAGCAGTCGCCGGGAGCCGGCGGAAAAACTGTTTTTT. This sequence encodes CASSRREPAEKLFF.

This chain links TRBV5-1 with TRBJ1-2, with a tentative D call TRBD1 (5 bases). The germline gives CDR1 SGHRS, CDR2 YFSETQ. The ends were cut back, 0 bases at V and 4 bases at J, with 10 bases in the middle. CDR3 length: 14 amino acids. CDR3 nucleotides: TGCGCCAGCAGCTTGGACGGGGGGTTCTATGGCTACACCTTC. Translating it yields CASSLDGGFYGYTF.

The rearrangement links TRBV6-1 to TRBJ1-2; 8 bases map to TRBD1. There are 14 residues in the CDR3. Trimming at V came to 4 bases and at J to 7 bases, leaving 8 bases not matched to a gene. Germline lookup yields CDR1 MNHNS and CDR2 SASEGT. CDR3 protein: CASSGGQAIFGYTF. The CDR3, as DNA: TGTGCCAGCAGTGGGGGACAGGCGATCTTTGGCTACACCTTC.

The rearrangement links TRBV7-2 to TRBJ2-3; TRBD2 aligns across 14 bases. Germline-derived CDR1 and CDR2 are SGHTA and FQGNSA. Trimming cost V 6 bases and J 9 bases; bases outside gene matches: 5. CDR3 length: 14 residues. CDR3 sequence reads: CASRAGLAGETQYF. CDR3 bases: TGTGCCAGCAGAGCGGGACTAGCGGGGGAGACGCAGTATTTT.